This T cell receptor beta chain was captured by sequencing in a study of blood T cell repertoires in COVID-19. How the authors handled the data: Amplification from reference gene primers served as the basis for estimated nucleated cell counts. TCRdb keeps only in-frame clones here, not all; method: immunoSEQ multiplex PCR. V and J calls and clone size follow that table, whereas D and trimming were derived from the DNA. Among just over 150,000 clones, 88% were seen once, and the ten largest hold 5% to 8.5%. Ages ranged from roughly 18 to 100 years, with residence in more than 20 US areas. Cohorts were based on clinical histories the participants reported. The CDR3 consists of 17 residues. From germline, CDR1 is SGHTA and CDR2 FQGNSA. J was trimmed by 1 base and V by 1 base; bases with no gene match: 5.

This sequence joins TRBV7-2 and TRBJ2-5, with TRBD1 matching 11 bases. The sequenced sample was PBMCs or T cells enriched from blood (not recorded which). The origin of this receptor is a woman aged 45-60 years who had recovered from COVID-19. The CDR3 sequence is CASSLGTGGVLQETQYF. Here the CDR3 DNA reads TGTGCCAGCAGCTTAGGGACAGGGGGCGTCCTCCAAGAGACCCAGTACTTC.